The 22 T cell receptor beta chains reported below all come from one sample, sequenced in a study of patients and donors after allogeneic stem cell transplantation. TCRdb independently ran MiXCR on the RT-PCR reads; one entry per CDR3 protein. The sample comprises about a million distinct CDR3 sequences, about 20% of which are singletons, and approximately 5.9% rests with the top ten. The sequenced material came from blood, either unsorted or a sorted T cell fraction (not recorded which). These receptors were taken from a human donor who was either an allogeneic HSCT recipient or a stem cell or donor lymphocyte infusion donor (not recorded which). It is not recorded whose cells these are; they may come from a transplant donor.

CDR3 bases: TGTGCCAGCAGAGTGCGAGGGCGCCCTGGGGCCAACGTCCTGACTTTC. This translates into CASRVRGRPGANVLTF. The chain has TRBV12-3 or TRBV12-4 and TRBJ2-6, with TRBD2 as a possible D gene (5 bases). The CDR3 extends over 16 amino acids. V was cut by 6 bases and J by 2 bases, with 14 bases left in between.

This clonotype was seen only a few times. The chain recombines TRBV12-3 or TRBV12-4 with TRBJ1-1; D ambiguous. The CDR3 loop spans 13 amino acids. V lost 6 bases and J lost 1, with 9 bases in between. The CDR3 sequence: CASRPVQNTEAFF. CDR3 DNA sequence: TGTGCCAGCAGGCCAGTGCAGAACACTGAAGCTTTCTTT.

This clonotype was seen more than once but under ten times. J is TRBJ2-5 and V is TRBV29-1; 7 nucleotides match TRBD2. Germline V gene data show CDR1 as SQVTM and CDR2 as ANQGSEA. CDR3 size: 13 residues. With V trimmed by 4 bases and J by 4 bases, 6 bases remained unmatched. DNA of the CDR3: TGCAGCGTTGTAGGTCCGGGAGGAGAGACCCAGTACTTC. Its protein product is CSVVGPGGETQYF.

This chain uses TRBV6-4 with TRBJ2-1; TRBD2 matches 11 bases. This CDR3 comprises 14 residues. V trimming: 9 bases; J trimming: 5 bases; junction bases outside the gene matches: 6. Germline loops: CDR1 MRHNA, CDR2 SNTAGT. The CDR3 coding sequence is TGTGCCAGATTGGGACTAGCGGTTAACAATGAGCAGTTCTTC. Its translation: CARLGLAVNNEQFF.

The J gene is TRBJ2-6, the V gene TRBV24-1; D might be TRBD1 or TRBD2, each matching 5 bases. The ends were cut back, 2 bases at V and 4 bases at J, with 11 bases in the middle. This CDR3 is 16 amino acids long. Germline-derived CDR1 and CDR2 are KGHDR and SFDVKD. The CDR3 sequence is CATSDYRWGGANVLTF. CDR3 DNA sequence: TGTGCCACCAGTGATTACCGGTGGGGGGGGGCCAACGTCCTGACTTTC.

The chain is built from TRBV12-3 or TRBV12-4 and TRBJ2-1; 8 bases agree with TRBD2. Losses at the gene ends were 5 bases for V and 8 bases for J; bases not matched to a gene: 17. There are 17 residues in the CDR3. Here the CDR3 DNA reads TGTGCCAGCAGTCGTTCTACACTAGCGGTTCAAGGGGATGAGCAGTTCTTC. It codes for CASSRSTLAVQGDEQFF.

J is TRBJ1-5 and V is TRBV24-1; D unresolved. Per the germline V gene, CDR1 is KGHDR and CDR2 is SFDVKD. The CDR3 totals 12 residues. Trimming removed 4 bases at V and 7 bases at J, with 7 bases between. The CDR3, as DNA: TGTGCCACCAGTGACGGGAAGCAGCCCCAGCATTTT. This translates into CATSDGKQPQHF.

V usage is TRBV29-1 and J usage is TRBJ2-5; 7 nucleotides align to TRBD1. V gave up 7 bases and J gave up 2 bases; unmatched junction bases: 7. The V gene's germline CDR1 is SQVTM and CDR2 ANQGSEA. CDR3 length equals 13 residues. The DNA of the CDR3 is TGCAGCGCCAACAGGGGCATACAAGAGACCCAGTACTTC. This codes for CSANRGIQETQYF.

This clonotype was counted only a few times. The gene calls are TRBV12-3 or TRBV12-4 and TRBJ1-1, with D possibly matching TRBD1 (6 bases). This CDR3 region has 13 residues. V was trimmed by 6 bases and J by 4 bases, leaving 12 bases between them. CDR3 nucleotides: TGTGCCAGCAGGGAGGGGGGCGGCACTGAAGCTTTCTTT. Its protein product is CASREGGGTEAFF.

There are a few counts of this clonotype. This chain links TRBV7-3 with TRBJ1-6, with 10 nucleotides matching TRBD1. Germline V gene data show CDR1 as SGHTA and CDR2 as FQGTGA. This CDR3 contains 15 residues. With V trimmed by 1 base and J by 10 bases, 4 bases remained unmatched. DNA for the CDR3: TGTGCCAGCAGCTTAAGACAGGGGGCTAGCTCACCCCTCCACTTT. This gives the protein CASSLRQGASSPLHF.

The V and J genes are TRBV28 and TRBJ2-1; 8 bases align to TRBD2. CDR3 length: 17 residues. V trimming: 2 bases; J trimming: 11 bases; junction bases outside the gene matches: 17. Germline CDR1 and CDR2: MDHEN and SYDVKM. CDR3 amino acids: CASSLEESGTRNMKQFF. CDR3 DNA sequence: TGTGCCAGCAGTTTAGAGGAATCCGGGACTAGGAATATGAAGCAGTTCTTC. Supplemented by reference TRBV28 and TRBJ2-1, the full variable domain reads DVKVTQSSRYLVKRTGEKVFLECVQDMDHENMFWYRQDPGLGLRLIYFSYDVKMKEKGDIPEGYSVSREKKERFSLILESASTNQTSMYLCASSLEESGTRNMKQFFGPGTRLTVL.

This chain connects TRBV5-6 to TRBJ2-1; TRBD2 aligns across 7 bases. The V gene end was trimmed by 0 bases and the J gene end by 6 bases; junction bases not matched to a gene: 15. Germline V gene lookup returns CDR1 SGHDT and CDR2 YYEEEE. This CDR3 region has 18 residues. CDR3 DNA: TGTGCCAGCAGCTTGGTCGCTAGCGGTCCCTTTAGAGGCAATGAGCAGTTCTTC. It encodes CASSLVASGPFRGNEQFF.

This clonotype was seen more than once but under ten times. The chain combines TRBV30 with TRBJ1-1, with D unresolved. The V gene's germline CDR1 is GTSNPN and CDR2 SVGIG (reference sequence). The V and J ends lost 7 bases and 0 bases respectively, with 12 bases between them. This CDR3 is built from 13 residues. DNA for the CDR3: TGTGCCTTGAGGAGGGCGGTGAACACTGAAGCTTTCTTT. Its translation: CALRRAVNTEAFF.

The chain uses TRBV20-1 and TRBJ1-1; D call uncertain. Germline V gives CDR1 DFQATT, CDR2 SNEGSKA (reference sequence). Trimming cost V 0 bases and J 3 bases, with 11 bases left between them. There are 14 residues in the CDR3. CDR3 loop: CSARDGERDTEAFF. Written as DNA, the CDR3 is TGCAGTGCTAGAGACGGGGAAAGGGACACTGAAGCTTTCTTT.

The chain uses TRBV7-9 and TRBJ1-2; D unresolved. From germline, CDR1 is SEHNR and CDR2 FQNEAQ (reference sequence). V dropped 5 bases and J dropped 6 bases, with 7 bases sitting between them. The CDR3 has 11 amino acids. CDR3 bases: TGTGCCAGCAGCGCCACGGATGGCTACACCTTC. This encodes CASSATDGYTF.

The genes are TRBV5-1 and TRBJ2-7; 10 nucleotides align to TRBD1. This CDR3 contains 16 residues. Germline CDR1 and CDR2: SGHRS and YFSETQ. After removal of 4 bases from V and 4 bases from J, the junction contained 11 bases not matched to a gene. The CDR3 is CASSKTTGTGEYEQYF. DNA for the CDR3: TGCGCCAGCAGCAAAACAACCGGGACAGGGGAGTACGAGCAGTACTTC.

This clonotype appeared a few times. This chain connects TRBV3-1 to TRBJ2-5, with 9 nucleotides matching TRBD2. The CDR3 runs to 16 residues. Germline CDR1 is LGHDT and CDR2 is YNNKEL (reference sequence). With 9 bases clipped from V and 4 bases from J, the junction kept 15 bases outside the gene matches. The CDR3 DNA is TGTGCCAGTGGGATGGAGCGGGGGGCTCACCGAGAGACCCAGTACTTC. Protein sequence: CASGMERGAHRETQYF.

The chain employs TRBV7-9 and TRBJ2-5; 10 bases are shared with TRBD2. Germline trimming cut 5 bases from V and 1 base from J; bases unmatched to any gene: 10. Per the germline V gene, CDR1 is SEHNR and CDR2 is FQNEAQ (reference sequence). This CDR3 comprises 17 residues. The CDR3 protein is CASSDSGRLRSQETQYF. The CDR3 DNA follows: TGTGCCAGCAGCGATAGCGGGAGGCTCCGCTCCCAAGAGACCCAGTACTTC.

The chain has TRBV5-4 and TRBJ1-1, with D perhaps TRBD1 (5 bases). Trimming pared 9 bases from V and 0 bases from J, leaving 12 bases between. CDR1 SGHNT and CDR2 YYREEE come from the germline V gene (reference sequence). This CDR3 spans 13 amino acids. Here the CDR3 reads CATHRGLNTEAFF. CDR3 sequence (DNA): TGTGCCACTCATAGGGGCTTGAACACTGAAGCTTTCTTT.

The rearrangement uses TRBV5-6 and TRBJ2-5; 7 bases fit TRBD1. V gave up 4 bases and J gave up 10 bases; unmatched junction bases: 7. Germline V gene sequence: CDR1 SGHDT, CDR2 YYEEEE. This CDR3 is built from 12 residues. The CDR3 protein is CASSMGQLDQYF. As DNA, the CDR3 is TGTGCCAGCAGCATGGGACAGTTAGACCAGTACTTC.

V is TRBV25-1 and J is TRBJ1-1, with TRBD1 as a possible D gene (5 bases). V gave up 1 base and J gave up 4 bases, with 10 bases separating them. The germline V gene has CDR1 MGHDK and CDR2 SYGVNS. The length of the CDR3 is 14 residues. The CDR3 reads CASSEFQGATEAFF. The CDR3 DNA sequence: TGTGCCAGCAGTGAATTTCAGGGTGCCACTGAAGCTTTCTTT.

This clonotype showed up just a few times. This chain links TRBV2 with TRBJ1-1; perhaps TRBD1 as D (5 bases). The CDR3 loop spans 12 amino acids. Germline values: CDR1 SNHLY, CDR2 FYNNEI. V lost 8 bases and J 1 base, leaving 8 bases between the germline ends. The CDR3 DNA reads as TGTGCCAGCCTGACAGAGAACACTGAAGCTTTCTTT. Amino acids: CASLTENTEAFF.